The next 19 T cell receptor beta chains were all read from a single sample in a study of blood T cells in healthy people across ages. For the second PCR, which ran for roughly 6 to 11 cycles, a sample-barcoded 5' primer and a J-beta primer mix were used. One entry per CDR3 protein results from TCRdb running MiXCR on the 5' RACE reads. The sample contains 1.5 million to 1.8 million distinct CDR3 sequences, 42% of which appear only once. The sample was blood. These receptors originate from a woman in her late teens or twenties in good health.

This clonotype was recorded a few times. V usage is TRBV24-1 and J usage is TRBJ2-1, with D possibly matching TRBD2 (5 bases). The J call is doubtful: the DNA matches TRBJ2-7 better. The length of the CDR3 is 15 residues. CDR1 KGHDR and CDR2 SFDVKD come from the germline V gene. DNA for the CDR3: TGTGCCACCAGTGATACAAGGACTCAGTACAATGAGCAGTACTTC. The encoded protein is CATSDTRTQYNEQYF.

Only a few counts were recorded for this clonotype. The chain has TRBV20-1 and TRBJ2-7; 11 positions agree with TRBD2. V lost 5 bases and J lost 0; bases outside the gene matches: 3. The CDR3 sequence is 14 residues long. Germline lookup yields CDR1 DFQATT and CDR2 SNEGSKA (reference sequence). CDR3 residues: CSAFTSGSSYEQYF. CDR3 sequence (DNA): TGCAGTGCTTTCACTAGCGGGAGCTCCTACGAGCAGTACTTC.

The V call is TRBV12-3 or TRBV12-4, the J call TRBJ2-7, with a possible D match to TRBD2 (6 bases). This CDR3 is built from 16 residues. Trimming left V 2 bases short and J 7 bases short, with 21 bases between. CDR3 region: CASSLQGGHPRNEQYF. DNA for the CDR3: TGTGCCAGCAGTTTACAGGGAGGTCACCCTCGGAATGAGCAGTACTTC.

The table lists this clonotype with a few counts. This rearrangement joins TRBV4-2 to TRBJ2-5; D ambiguous. This CDR3 comprises 13 residues. CDR1 and CDR2 from the germline V gene are LGHNA and YNFKEQ. With 0 bases removed from V and 2 bases from J, the gap between germline ends came to 4 bases. The CDR3 spells CASSQEGQETQYF. DNA for the CDR3: TGTGCCAGCAGCCAAGAGGGGCAAGAGACCCAGTACTTC.

The chain couples TRBV3-1 to TRBJ1-6; no definite D call. The length of the CDR3 is 15 residues. Germline lookup yields CDR1 LGHDT and CDR2 YNNKEL (reference sequence). V was pared by 1 base and J by 9 bases, with 13 bases between. CDR3 nucleotide sequence: TGTGCCAGCAGCCAAGGGCGGGGTAGTGCTTCACCCCTCCACTTT. Protein: CASSQGRGSASPLHF.

This clonotype was seen ten or more times. V and J are TRBV7-9 and TRBJ2-1; 11 nucleotides align to TRBD2. The CDR3 is 15 amino acids. Germline V CDR1 and CDR2: SEHNR, FQNEAQ (reference sequence). Unmatched junction bases numbered 3, after V lost 6 bases and J lost 2 bases. DNA for the CDR3: TGTGCCAGCAGTCGGGGACTAGCGGCCTACAATGAGCAGTTCTTC. Amino acids: CASSRGLAAYNEQFF.

This chain uses TRBV4-3 with TRBJ2-1; D not resolved. This CDR3 spans 16 amino acids. V was trimmed by 0 bases and J by 0 bases, leaving 9 bases between them. The germline V gene encodes CDR1 LGHNA and CDR2 YSLEER. CDR3 sequence reads: CASSQDILSSYNEQFF. CDR3 in DNA: TGCGCCAGCAGCCAAGACATTTTGAGCTCCTACAATGAGCAGTTCTTC.

The V gene is TRBV24-1, the J gene TRBJ2-3, with D tentatively TRBD1 (6 bases). CDR1 and CDR2 (germline): KGHDR, SFDVKD. The CDR3 is made up of 14 amino acids. V lost 4 bases and J lost 5, with 12 bases in between. For the CDR3, the DNA is TGTGCCACCAGTGACAGACAGGCTGGAGATACGCAGTATTTT. This codes for CATSDRQAGDTQYF.

Note on this clonotype: A junction end diverges from the germline sequence, so it may reflect a read error. This chain uses TRBV6-2 or TRBV6-3 with TRBJ1-5, with D possibly TRBD1 on 5 matching bases. The CDR3 totals 17 residues. Germline CDR1 reads MNHEY; CDR2 reads SVGEGT. CDR3 loop: CASSFHGTGPFNRPQHF. DNA for the CDR3: TGTGCCAGCAGTTTTCACGGGACCGGACCCTTCAATCGGCCCCAGCATTTT.

This clonotype occurred a few times. The V call is TRBV20-1, the J call TRBJ2-5; TRBD1 is a possible D gene (5 bases). The germline CDR1 and CDR2 sequences are DFQATT and SNEGSKA (reference sequence). The CDR3 extends over 14 amino acids. The V and J ends lost 0 bases and 5 bases respectively, with 13 bases between them. The CDR3 spells CSARDWQGGETQYF. The CDR3 nucleotides read TGCAGTGCTAGAGATTGGCAGGGTGGTGAGACCCAGTACTTC.

The chain employs TRBV4-3 and TRBJ1-1; D gene unclear. This CDR3 comprises 15 residues. Germline V CDR1 and CDR2: LGHNA, YSLEER. Trimming cost V 1 base and J 6 bases, with 15 bases left between them. The CDR3 nucleotides are TGCGCCAGCAGCCAAGCGGCCGGCCTTAACGCTGAAGCTTTCTTT. It codes for CASSQAAGLNAEAFF.

The chain employs TRBV3-1 and TRBJ1-5; D is uncertain. Trimming cost V 2 bases and J 6 bases, with 11 bases left between them. Germline CDR1 LGHDT, CDR2 YNNKEL (reference sequence). The CDR3 totals 14 residues. The CDR3 protein is CASSQNPGGQPQHF. CDR3 sequence (DNA): TGTGCCAGCAGCCAAAACCCGGGCGGTCAGCCCCAGCATTTT.

This chain uses TRBV7-2 with TRBJ2-1; 11 bases agree with TRBD2. V trimming: 5 bases; J trimming: 5 bases; junction bases outside the gene matches: 5. In germline, CDR1 is SGHTA, CDR2 FQGNSA. The CDR3 loop spans 15 amino acids. CDR3 DNA: TGTGCCAGCAGCCCGACTAGCGGGACTAACAATGAGCAGTTCTTC. Residues: CASSPTSGTNNEQFF. Looking up the rest from reference TRBV7-2 and TRBJ2-1 gives the full variable domain: GAGVSQSPSNKVTEKGKDVELRCDPISGHTALYWYRQSLGQGLEFLIYFQGNSAPDKSGLPSDRFSAERTGGSVSTLTIQRTQQEDSAVYLCASSPTSGTNNEQFFGPGTRLTVL.

This chain joins TRBV10-3 and TRBJ1-5; D is perhaps TRBD1 (5 bases). The V end was cut by 4 bases, the J end by 2 bases, with 12 bases between. The CDR3 extends over 15 amino acids. Germline V CDR1 and CDR2: ENHRY, SYGVKD. The CDR3 is CAISVEGLGNQPQHF. The DNA of the CDR3 is TGTGCCATCAGTGTCGAGGGGCTGGGCAATCAGCCCCAGCATTTT.

This clonotype was seen only a few times. This sequence joins TRBV6-5 and TRBJ2-1; either TRBD1 or TRBD2 may supply D (6 bases each). The germline V and J ends were trimmed by 2 bases and 5 bases, with 13 bases remaining between them. CDR1 and CDR2 from the germline V gene are MNHEY and SVGAGI. The CDR3 is 15 amino acids. In DNA form, the CDR3 reads TGTGCCAGCAGTTACCGCGGGACACCCAACAATGAGCAGTTCTTC. This codes for CASSYRGTPNNEQFF.

A word on this clonotype: A much larger clone differs by one base, so this may be a read error. The chain links TRBV15 to TRBJ2-1; D may be TRBD2 (6 bases). Germline-derived CDR1 and CDR2 are LNHNV and YYDKDF (reference sequence). CDR3 size: 15 residues. CDR3 nucleotide sequence: TGTGCCACCAGCAGAGATGCGGGATCCTACAGTGAGCAGTTCTTC. Its translation is CATSRDAGSYSEQFF.

This sequence joins TRBV2 and TRBJ1-6; 8 bases fit TRBD1. Germline values: CDR1 SNHLY, CDR2 FYNNEI. Trimming removed 6 bases from V and 5 bases from J; junction bases left unmatched: 9. The CDR3 totals 16 residues. CDR3 loop: CASRLIGTGNNSPLHF. Here the CDR3 DNA reads TGTGCCAGCAGACTAATTGGGACAGGAAATAATTCACCCCTCCACTTT.

V usage is TRBV5-1 and J usage is TRBJ2-5, with D perhaps matching TRBD2 (5 bases). CDR3 length: 16 amino acids. CDR1 is SGHRS and CDR2 is YFSETQ in the germline V gene. V gave up 4 bases and J gave up 0 bases, with 16 bases separating them. The CDR3 sequence is CASSPRAGVYQETQYF. The CDR3, as DNA: TGCGCCAGCAGCCCGAGGGCCGGGGTGTACCAAGAGACCCAGTACTTC.

The V call is TRBV27, the J call TRBJ1-1; maybe TRBD1 (5 bases). CDR1 and CDR2 from the germline V gene are MNHEY and SMNVEV (reference sequence). V was shortened by 8 bases and J by 5 bases, with 15 bases between the two germline ends. This CDR3 is built from 13 residues. CDR3 coding DNA: TGTGCCAGCGCCCTGGGACCTGGGACTGAAGCTTTCTTT. This encodes CASALGPGTEAFF.